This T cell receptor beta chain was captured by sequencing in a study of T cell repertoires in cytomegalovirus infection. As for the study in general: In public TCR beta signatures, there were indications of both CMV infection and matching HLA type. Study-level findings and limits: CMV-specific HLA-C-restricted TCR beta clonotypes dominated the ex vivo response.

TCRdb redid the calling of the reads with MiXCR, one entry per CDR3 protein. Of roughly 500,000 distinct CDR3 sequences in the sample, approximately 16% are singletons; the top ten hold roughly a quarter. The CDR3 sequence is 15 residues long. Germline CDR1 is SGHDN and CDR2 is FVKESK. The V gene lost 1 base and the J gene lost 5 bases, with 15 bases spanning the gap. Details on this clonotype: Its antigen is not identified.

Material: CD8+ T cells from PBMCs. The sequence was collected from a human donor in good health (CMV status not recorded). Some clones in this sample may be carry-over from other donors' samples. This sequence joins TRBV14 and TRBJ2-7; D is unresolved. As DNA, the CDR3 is TGTGCCAGCAGCCAAGTTGCAACGGACCGGCACGAGCAGTACTTC. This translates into CASSQVATDRHEQYF.